These 6 T cell receptor beta chains came from one sample sequenced in a study of blood T cell repertoires in COVID-19. Assay: immunoSEQ multiplex PCR; the TCRdb copy retains only in-frame clones and omits some. The sample includes roughly 190,000 clones, about 81% of them seen just once. Source material: peripheral blood. The origin of the receptors is a man under 40 with active or convalescent COVID-19.

The chain combines TRBV2 with TRBJ1-2; D ambiguous. The CDR3 sequence is 14 residues long. Germline CDR1 and CDR2: SNHLY and FYNNEI. V was shortened by 3 bases and J by 8 bases, with 16 bases between the two germline ends. As DNA, the CDR3 is TGTGCCAGCAGTGATAGGCCGAGCGGGCTCGGCTACACCTTC. Amino acids: CASSDRPSGLGYTF.

This chain connects TRBV19 to TRBJ1-2; TRBD1 matches 7 bases. Germline assignment: CDR1 LNHDA and CDR2 SQIVND (reference sequence). V lost 7 bases and J lost 3; bases outside the gene matches: 5. The CDR3 spans 13 residues. CDR3 in amino acids: CASTQGQYYGYTF. The CDR3 bases are TGTGCCAGTACCCAGGGACAGTACTATGGCTACACCTTC.

The chain employs TRBV7-3 and TRBJ2-5; possibly TRBD2 for D (7 bases). This CDR3 comprises 15 residues. Trimming pared 5 bases from V and 2 bases from J, leaving 15 bases between. Per germline, CDR1 SGHTA and CDR2 FQGTGA. The CDR3 DNA reads as TGTGCCAGCAGCGGGGGCGGGGGAACGCAAGAGACCCAGTACTTC. Translation gives CASSGGGGTQETQYF.

The V call is TRBV27, the J call TRBJ2-2; no definite D call. Per germline, CDR1 MNHEY and CDR2 SMNVEV (reference sequence). The V end lost 9 bases, the J end lost 4 bases, and 18 bases lay between the germline ends. This CDR3 is built from 15 residues. The CDR3 DNA reads as TGTGCCAGTACCGGCGAGAGCGCCGGCACCGGGGAGCTGTTTTTT. This codes for CASTGESAGTGELFF.

This chain joins TRBV12-5 and TRBJ1-1; D is ambiguous. With 6 bases removed from V and 0 bases from J, the gap between germline ends came to 5 bases. Germline values: CDR1 LGHNT, CDR2 FRNRAP. This CDR3 has 12 amino acids. The CDR3 bases are TGTGCTAGTGGGGAGGTGAACACTGAAGCTTTCTTT. It translates to CASGEVNTEAFF. Variable domain in full (rest from reference TRBV12-5 and TRBJ1-1): DARVTQTPRHKVTEMGQEVTMRCQPILGHNTVFWYRQTMMQGLELLAYFRNRAPLDDSGMPKDRFSAEMPDATLATLKIQPSEPRDSAVYFCASGEVNTEAFFGQGTRLTVV.

This chain connects TRBV7-2 to TRBJ1-5; D gene uncertain. The V gene lost 5 bases and the J gene lost 1 base, with 9 bases spanning the gap. This CDR3 spans 14 amino acids. CDR1 and CDR2 (germline): SGHTA, FQGNSA. The CDR3 nucleotides are TGTGCCAGCAGCCCCGTGGAGAGCAATCAGCCCCAGCATTTT. Translation: CASSPVESNQPQHF.